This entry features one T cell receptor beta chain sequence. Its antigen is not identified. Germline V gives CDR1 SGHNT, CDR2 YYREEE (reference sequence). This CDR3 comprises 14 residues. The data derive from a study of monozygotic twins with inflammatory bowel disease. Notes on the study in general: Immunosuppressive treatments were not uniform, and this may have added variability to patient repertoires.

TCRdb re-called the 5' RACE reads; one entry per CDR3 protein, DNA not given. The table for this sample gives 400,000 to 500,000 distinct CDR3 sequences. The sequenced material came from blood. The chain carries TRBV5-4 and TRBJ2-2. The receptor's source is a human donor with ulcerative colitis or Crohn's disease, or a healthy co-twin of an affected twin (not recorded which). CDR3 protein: CASSSEALGGELFF.